This TCR beta chain was found in a study of T cells in Graves' hyperthyroidism and ophthalmopathy. V was shortened by 0 bases and J by 3 bases, with 8 bases between the two germline ends. Germline values: CDR1 GTSNPN, CDR2 SVGIG (reference sequence). CDR3 length equals 13 residues. RNA transcripts provided the source from which TCR beta CDR3 regions were amplified. In the first-round RT-PCR of the TCR CDR3, the HTBI primer set was used. TCRdb re-called the multiplex PCR reads through MiXCR, storing one row per CDR3 protein. Among 400,000 to 550,000 distinct CDR3 sequences listed, 24% were seen once. Notes on the study in general: Among thyroid clonotypes expanded above 0.001, most also appeared in blood.

For this clonotype: Its antigen is unidentified.

This receptor was identified in a woman aged 25 to 45 with Graves' ophthalmopathy. The sequencing sample was made of blood. The V and J genes are TRBV30 and TRBJ2-5; D is unclear. This CDR3 is CAWSVTGKETQYF. Written as DNA, the CDR3 is TGTGCCTGGAGTGTAACGGGTAAAGAGACCCAGTACTTC. Variable domain in full (rest from reference TRBV30 and TRBJ2-5): SQTIHQWPATLVQPVGSPLSLECTVEGTSNPNLYWYRQAAGRGLQLLFYSVGIGQISSEVPQNLSASRPQDRQFILSSKKLLLSDSGFYLCAWSVTGKETQYFGPGTRLLVL.